This note documents a single T cell receptor (beta chain) sequence. There is no known antigen for this receptor. No qualities accompany the bases; no much larger clone lies one base away. The data were obtained in a study of T-cell reconstitution after alpha-beta-depleted transplantation in children (dated by TCRdb to the mid-2010s). Turning to the overall study: T-cell immune reconstitution after TCRalphabeta/CD19-depleted allogeneic hematopoietic cell transplantation in children was quantitatively tracked in the study by means of TCR repertoire profiling.

Library construction relied on PCR. These reads were obtained on an Illumina HiSeq 2500. Molecular barcoding was employed in the preparation of TCR libraries, with unique molecular identifiers being used to normalize TCRbeta repertoire quantification. TCRdb trimmed the raw reads at Q25, called clones with MiXCR and kept productive beta chains. Rows matching on CDR3 protein sequence are summarized as one entry with the most common DNA and genes. This sample holds just under 550,000 distinct CDR3 sequences; roughly 18% were observed only once. The top ten constitute approximately 3% of the sample. V ends up 2 bases short and J 1 base short, with an unmatched junction base count of 24. CDR3 length: 22 amino acids, cysteine to phenylalanine. Only the CDR3 portion is preserved as DNA: 66 bases, with reading frame beginning at the first base. CDR1 and CDR2 are drawn from the germline V gene: SNHLY, FYNNEI.

This chain joins TRBV2 to TRBJ2-7, with 9 bases aligning to TRBD1. This sequence was found in a human donor who donated a stem cell graft to a child with acute lymphoblastic leukemia. This material consisted of PBMCs from the stem cell graft donor, taken from the stem cell graft. For the CDR3, the sequence is CASSERSGTGSVPRWRSYEQYF. The DNA sequence is TGTGCCAGCAGTGAACGTTCCGGGACAGGGAGTGTTCCCCGTTGGAGATCCTACGAGCAGTACTTC.